These 27 T cell receptor beta chains originate from one sample sequenced in a study of regulatory T cells in long-lasting Graves disease. Time point reported: newly diagnosed GD, antithyroid drugs for less than 3 months. Making the TCR library involved RNA that had been extracted from PBMCs. Combining iRepertoire HTBI primers with Arm-PCR of CDR3 regions, the authors built TCR beta libraries. TCRdb independently ran MiXCR on the multiplex PCR reads; one entry per CDR3 protein. This sample yields a few hundred thousand distinct CDR3 sequences, of which around a sixth are seen a single time; less than 15% belongs to the top ten. The data also belong to a second study, concerning T cells in Graves' hyperthyroidism and ophthalmopathy.

This specimen was peripheral blood mononuclear cells (PBMCs), taken at new diagnosis, from a patient treated with antithyroid drugs. The source is a woman aged 25 to 39 with Graves disease.

Worth noting for this clonotype: This likely stems from a read error, as it lies one base from a far larger clone. V and J are TRBV11-2 and TRBJ2-1; 14 nucleotides align to TRBD2. Germline V gene sequence: CDR1 SGHAT, CDR2 FQNNGV. This CDR3 region has 15 residues. V dropped 6 bases and J dropped 10; count of bases not matched to a gene: 8. CDR3 sequence: CASSRTSGGIYEQFF. The CDR3 DNA reads as TGTGCCAGCAGTCGGACTAGCGGGGGGATCTACGAGCAGTTCTTC. The full variable domain, rest sourced from reference TRBV11-2 and TRBJ2-1, is EAGVAQSPRYKIIEKRQSVAFWCNPISGHATLYWYQQILGQGPKLLIQFQNNGVVDDSQLPKDRFSAERLKGVDSTLKIQPAKLEDSAVYLCASSRTSGGIYEQFFGPGTRLTVL.

As concerns this clonotype: This CDR3 fails to terminate in the conserved phenylalanine or tryptophan, so it likely reflects a read error. This chain uses TRBV5-1 with TRBJ2-2, with TRBD1 identical over 8 bases. The CDR3 covers 15 residues. Per germline, CDR1 SGHRS and CDR2 YFSETQ. V lost 3 bases and J lost 6; bases outside the gene matches: 7. The CDR3: CASSSADRGAGELFL. The CDR3 region has the DNA TGCGCCAGCAGCTCGGCCGACAGGGGAGCCGGGGAGCTGTTTTTG.

The chain employs TRBV14 and TRBJ1-3; weak D call: TRBD1 (5 bases). Germline-derived CDR1 and CDR2 are SGHDN and FVKESK. V was clipped by 6 bases and J by 2 bases, with 11 bases between them. This CDR3 spans 14 amino acids. The CDR3 reads CASRFRGAGNTIYF. CDR3 coding DNA: TGTGCCAGCAGGTTCCGGGGGGCTGGAAACACCATATATTTT.

The V and J genes are TRBV24-1 and TRBJ1-2; 7 nucleotides align to TRBD1. The CDR3 is made up of 15 amino acids. Germline CDR1 and CDR2: KGHDR and SFDVKD. The V and J ends lost 3 bases and 2 bases, in that order; junction bases with no gene match: 5. The CDR3 reads CATSDPGQPNYGYTF. The CDR3 bases are TGTGCCACCAGTGATCCGGGACAGCCAAACTATGGCTACACCTTC.

CDR3 in DNA: TGCGCCAGCAGCCCCGATGGAGGGACTGAAGCTTTCTTT. Translated, it gives CASSPDGGTEAFF. V usage is TRBV5-1 and J usage is TRBJ1-1, with unresolved D. V was shortened by 4 bases and J by 5 bases, with 12 bases between the two germline ends. Germline V gene sequence: CDR1 SGHRS, CDR2 YFSETQ. The CDR3 runs to 13 residues.

This clonotype was seen at least ten times. This chain uses TRBV19 with TRBJ1-1; the D is unclear. In germline, CDR1 is LNHDA, CDR2 SQIVND (reference sequence). The V gene lost 3 bases and the J gene lost 0 bases, with 14 bases spanning the gap. The CDR3 consists of 16 residues. The CDR3 protein is CASSIGEGRMNTEAFF. The CDR3 DNA sequence: TGTGCCAGTAGTATCGGTGAAGGGCGGATGAACACTGAAGCTTTCTTT. Full variable domain (missing parts from reference TRBV19 and TRBJ1-1): DGGITQSPKYLFRKEGQNVTLSCEQNLNHDAMYWYRQDPGQGLRLIYYSQIVNDFQKGDIAEGYSVSREKKESFPLTVTSAQKNPTAFYLCASSIGEGRMNTEAFFGQGTRLTVV.

This clonotype came up many times. The gene calls are TRBV6-5 and TRBJ1-5; no reliable D call. The CDR3 length is 13 residues. The V gene's germline CDR1 is MNHEY and CDR2 SVGAGI. The V end was cut by 2 bases, the J end by 4 bases, with 6 bases between. Here the CDR3 DNA reads TGTGCCAGCAGTTACGCCGGGAATCAGCCCCAGCATTTT. Protein product: CASSYAGNQPQHF.

This clonotype was seen at least ten times. One end of the junction is discordant with germline, which a read error may explain. The gene calls are TRBV5-1 and TRBJ1-1; D call uncertain. This CDR3 contains 15 residues. Germline V CDR1 and CDR2: SGHRS, YFSETQ. This chain's CDR3 is CASSLHSDMNTEAFF. For the CDR3, the DNA is TGTGCCAGCAGCTTGCACTCTGACATGAACACTGAAGCTTTCTTT.

This clonotype showed up just a few times. The chain links TRBV12-3 or TRBV12-4 to TRBJ1-4; D remains ambiguous. V dropped 3 bases and J dropped 7 bases, with 6 bases sitting between them. This CDR3 is 12 amino acids long. The CDR3 region is CASSFLGEKLFF. The CDR3 DNA reads TGTGCCAGCAGTTTTCTAGGTGAAAAACTGTTTTTT.

This clonotype has just a few counts. The gene calls are TRBV9 and TRBJ2-2; TRBD1 might be the D (6 bases). Trimming took off 0 bases at V and 3 bases at J, with 18 bases between the two ends. The CDR3 contains 18 residues. Per germline, CDR1 SGDLS and CDR2 YYNGEE. CDR3 nucleotides: TGTGCCAGCAGCGTAGAGTGGTGGCAGGGGCGGGACACCGGGGAGCTGTTTTTT. Protein product: CASSVEWWQGRDTGELFF.

Regarding this clonotype: A far larger clone is off by one base, so a read error is likely. J is TRBJ2-3 and V is TRBV18; TRBD1 matches 10 bases. Germline V gene data show CDR1 as KGHSH and CDR2 as LQKENI. The CDR3 has 15 residues. The CDR3 nucleotides read TGTGCCAGCTCAAGCGGGACAGGGGCTTCCTACGAGCGGTACTTC. Translating gives CASSSGTGASYERYF.

This clonotype was picked up many times. The chain combines TRBV7-2 with TRBJ1-1; D unclear. The CDR3 is 8 residues long. Trimming cost V 5 bases and J 13 bases, with 5 bases left between them. The germline V gene encodes CDR1 SGHTA and CDR2 FQGNSA. The DNA for the CDR3 is TGTGCCAGCAGCCCCCGTTTCTTT. It yields the protein CASSPRFF.

The rearrangement links TRBV20-1 to TRBJ2-7; 9 bases match TRBD1. The CDR3 length is 20 residues. After removal of 1 base from V and 1 base from J, the junction contained 20 bases not matched to a gene. Germline V gives CDR1 DFQATT, CDR2 SNEGSKA (reference sequence). CDR3 amino acids: CSARVWSPYNPGQGSYEQYF. The CDR3 nucleotides read TGCAGTGCTAGAGTGTGGTCCCCCTATAACCCGGGACAGGGATCCTACGAGCAGTACTTC.

This clonotype has more than one count but fewer than ten. The chain combines TRBV4-1 with TRBJ2-1; 8 bases map to TRBD2. J gave up 4 bases and V 1 base, and 15 bases lay outside the gene matches. Germline V CDR1 and CDR2: MGHRA, YSYEKL. CDR3 length: 19 amino acids. Written as DNA, the CDR3 is TGCGCCAGCAGCCAAGGCCCAGCGGGGGCCCCTCGTCCTTACAATGAGCAGTTCTTC. It specifies CASSQGPAGAPRPYNEQFF.

This clonotype was found many times. CDR3 amino acids: CASSYGRVEAFF. CDR3 nucleotides: TGTGCCAGCAGTTACGGGCGGGTTGAAGCTTTCTTT. The chain has TRBV6-5 and TRBJ1-1; D gene unclear. Germline CDR1 and CDR2: MNHEY and SVGAGI. This CDR3 has 12 residues. V lost 2 bases, J lost 7 bases, and 8 bases lay in between.

There are many counts of this clonotype. This chain links TRBV20-1 with TRBJ1-4; D is ambiguous. CDR1 is DFQATT and CDR2 is SNEGSKA in the germline V gene (reference sequence). There are 14 residues in the CDR3. Trimming cost V 6 bases and J 0 bases, with 11 bases left between them. The CDR3 sequence is CSAQDGPTNEKLFF. The CDR3 bases are TGCAGTGCCCAGGACGGACCAACTAATGAAAAACTGTTTTTT.

Many counts were recorded for this clonotype. This chain connects TRBV7-2 to TRBJ2-1, with D tentatively TRBD1 (6 bases). In germline, CDR1 is SGHTA, CDR2 FQGNSA. CDR3 length: 15 residues. V was clipped by 2 bases and J by 8 bases, with 16 bases between them. The CDR3 loop reads CASSLTGTNPHEQFF. DNA for the CDR3: TGTGCCAGCAGCTTAACCGGGACAAACCCCCATGAGCAGTTCTTC.

Note on this clonotype: It is likely a read error: a sequence one base away is far more abundant. This chain connects TRBV12-3 or TRBV12-4 to TRBJ2-3, with D perhaps matching TRBD1 (6 bases). The J call is doubtful: the DNA matches TRBJ1-1 better. The CDR3 is made up of 14 amino acids. The CDR3 region is CASSLGTWNTEAFF. CDR3 nucleotides: TGTGCCAGCAGTTTGGGGACATGGAACACTGAAGCTTTCTTT.

The table lists this clonotype with many counts. V usage is TRBV13 and J usage is TRBJ1-3, with D hard to call. The CDR3 has 16 amino acids. Trimming cost V 1 base and J 2 bases, with 12 bases left between them. CDR1 and CDR2 from the germline V gene are PRHDT and FYEKMQ (reference sequence). In DNA form, the CDR3 reads TGTGCCAGCAGCTTAGAGGGCACGGAAACTGGAAACACCATATATTTT. Translated, it gives CASSLEGTETGNTIYF.

This clonotype was seen repeatedly, ten times or more. This sequence joins TRBV29-1 and TRBJ2-1; TRBD2 is a possible D gene (5 bases). Trimming removed 4 bases from V and 0 bases from J, with 10 bases in between. The germline CDR1 and CDR2 sequences are SQVTM and ANQGSEA. The CDR3 is 14 residues long. The CDR3 DNA reads as TGCAGCGTTGTTATGGCGGGCTCCTACAATGAGCAGTTCTTC. Its protein is CSVVMAGSYNEQFF.

At least ten counts were recorded for this clonotype. The V gene is TRBV11-2, the J gene TRBJ1-2; no clear D. This CDR3 spans 16 amino acids. In germline, CDR1 is SGHAT, CDR2 FQNNGV. V was trimmed by 1 base and J by 7 bases, leaving 19 bases between them. CDR3 bases: TGTGCCAGCAGCTTAGGAGTTGGGCAGGCGAGCGGTGGCTACACCTTC. It codes for CASSLGVGQASGGYTF.

The rearrangement links TRBV20-1 to TRBJ1-5; 7 bases are shared with TRBD1. Germline V gene lookup returns CDR1 DFQATT and CDR2 SNEGSKA (reference sequence). This CDR3 is built from 14 residues. V lost 3 bases and J lost 5; bases outside the gene matches: 7. CDR3 residues: CSASEEGAHQPQHF. CDR3 in DNA: TGCAGTGCTAGTGAGGAGGGGGCGCATCAGCCCCAGCATTTT.

At least ten counts were recorded for this clonotype. The chain links TRBV20-1 to TRBJ2-1; 8 nucleotides align to TRBD1. With V trimmed by 3 bases and J by 6 bases, 7 bases remained unmatched. The CDR3 totals 14 residues. Per the germline V gene, CDR1 is DFQATT and CDR2 is SNEGSKA (reference sequence). CDR3 nucleotides: TGCAGTGCTAGTGACGGGACAGGACGCAATGAGCAGTTCTTC. Protein: CSASDGTGRNEQFF.

This clonotype was observed many times. V is TRBV4-1 and J is TRBJ1-1, with TRBD1 matching over 7 bases. There are 16 residues in the CDR3. Losses at the gene ends were 4 bases for V and 6 bases for J; bases not matched to a gene: 14. Germline V gene data show CDR1 as MGHRA and CDR2 as YSYEKL. The CDR3 DNA is TGCGCCAGCAGCCCTATCGGGAGGAGGCAGGGGGCTGAAGCTTTCTTT. Protein product: CASSPIGRRQGAEAFF.

At least ten counts were recorded for this clonotype. The V gene is TRBV28, the J gene TRBJ1-5; D is unresolved. The CDR3 runs 13 residues. V was shortened by 7 bases and J by 0 bases, with 7 bases between the two germline ends. CDR1 and CDR2 (germline): MDHEN, SYDVKM. The CDR3 is CASTPASNQPQHF. CDR3 DNA: TGTGCCAGCACCCCTGCTAGCAATCAGCCCCAGCATTTT.

The gene calls are TRBV7-9 and TRBJ2-3; D may be TRBD1 (5 bases). Germline V CDR1 and CDR2: SEHNR, FQNEAQ (reference sequence). The CDR3 spans 16 residues. The V gene lost 8 bases and the J gene lost 6 bases, with 24 bases spanning the gap. The CDR3 sequence: CASAAGIRVGLDTQYF. The CDR3, as DNA: TGTGCCAGCGCGGCAGGGATAAGAGTGGGGCTGGATACGCAGTATTTT.

This clonotype was counted a few times. The chain is built from TRBV6-1 and TRBJ2-4; D uncertain. The CDR3 is 16 amino acids. The germline V gene has CDR1 MNHNS and CDR2 SASEGT. V gave up 4 bases and J gave up 1 base, with 14 bases separating them. The CDR3 sequence is CASSVAPARAKNIQYF. The CDR3 nucleotides are TGTGCCAGCAGTGTCGCTCCCGCTCGGGCCAAAAACATTCAGTACTTC.